The present T cell receptor beta chain was sequenced within a study of T cell responses to AZD1222 COVID-19 vaccine. As concerns this clone: Antigen: not known.

Germline values: CDR1 ENHRY, CDR2 SYGVKD. V was cut by 2 bases and J by 1 base, with 5 bases left in between. This CDR3 contains 13 residues. Profiling relied on immunoSEQ multiplex PCR, and the TCRdb table lists in-frame clones only, not all of them. The sample carries 50,000 or so clones, 80% recorded once. Points from the study as a whole: In a largely white British group with more females than males, clonal diversity was possibly underestimated.

The source is an adult who received the AZD1222 COVID-19 vaccine. The V gene is TRBV10-3, the J gene TRBJ1-2; D not resolved. The sequencing here drew on peripheral blood, taken 28 days after the second AZD1222 dose. The CDR3 spells CAISERDNYGYTF. CDR3 coding DNA: TGTGCCATCAGTGAGCGGGATAACTATGGCTACACCTTC.